This is a list of T cell receptor beta chains from one sample in a study of cytomegalovirus exposure and HLA in healthy donors. Here immunoSEQ multiplex PCR was the method, and the copy in TCRdb shows in-frame clones only, minus some. The sample holds 150,000 or so clones, roughly 80% seen once. The sample taken for sequencing was PBMCs. The origin of the receptors is a man younger than 35 in good health and CMV-seropositive. Each CDR3 is given with its conserved first and last residue. The D gene is left open where the match is weak. Only some rows state a clone size, as once, few, many or a class for expanded clones.

j_gene | abundance | v_gene | d_gene | CDR3aa | CDR3nt
TRBJ2-7 | few | TRBV6-1 | TRBD2 | CASRLSGLAGYEQYF | TGTGCCAGCAGGTTATCGGGACTAGCGGGATACGAGCAGTACTTC
TRBJ1-4 | - | TRBV5-1 | TRBD1 | CASSPGGTVDEKLFF | TGCGCCAGCAGCCCGGGCGGGACAGTTGATGAAAAACTGTTTTTT
TRBJ2-1 | few | TRBV9 | - | CASSAPEAEPGYNEQFF | TGTGCCAGCAGCGCCCCCGAAGCCGAACCGGGTTACAATGAGCAGTTCTTC
TRBJ1-5 | few | TRBV19 | - | CASSIGYRGNQPQHF | TGTGCCAGTAGTATAGGCTATCGAGGAAATCAGCCCCAGCATTTT
TRBJ2-7 | - | TRBV6-6 | - | CASSYSGGVSSYEQYF | TGTGCCAGCAGTTACTCGGGCGGGGTAAGCTCCTACGAGCAGTACTTC
TRBJ1-5 | - | TRBV2 | TRBD1 | CASSEQGRNQPQHF | TGTGCCAGCAGCGAACAGGGGCGCAATCAGCCCCAGCATTTT
TRBJ2-5 | - | TRBV5-4 | TRBD2 | CASSLGGGETQYF | TGTGCCAGCAGCTTGGGCGGGGGGGAGACCCAGTACTTC
TRBJ2-2 | once | TRBV5-6 | TRBD1 | CASSTLGTVHTGELFF | TGTGCCAGTTCTACCCTAGGGACAGTGCACACCGGGGAGCTGTTTTTT
TRBJ2-7 | - | TRBV4-1 | TRBD2 | CASSQETSGSYEQYF | TGCGCCAGCAGCCAAGAGACTAGCGGATCCTACGAGCAGTACTTC
TRBJ1-1 | - | TRBV6-6 | - | CASSYLRESEAFF | TGTGCCAGCAGTTACCTCAGGGAAAGTGAAGCTTTCTTT